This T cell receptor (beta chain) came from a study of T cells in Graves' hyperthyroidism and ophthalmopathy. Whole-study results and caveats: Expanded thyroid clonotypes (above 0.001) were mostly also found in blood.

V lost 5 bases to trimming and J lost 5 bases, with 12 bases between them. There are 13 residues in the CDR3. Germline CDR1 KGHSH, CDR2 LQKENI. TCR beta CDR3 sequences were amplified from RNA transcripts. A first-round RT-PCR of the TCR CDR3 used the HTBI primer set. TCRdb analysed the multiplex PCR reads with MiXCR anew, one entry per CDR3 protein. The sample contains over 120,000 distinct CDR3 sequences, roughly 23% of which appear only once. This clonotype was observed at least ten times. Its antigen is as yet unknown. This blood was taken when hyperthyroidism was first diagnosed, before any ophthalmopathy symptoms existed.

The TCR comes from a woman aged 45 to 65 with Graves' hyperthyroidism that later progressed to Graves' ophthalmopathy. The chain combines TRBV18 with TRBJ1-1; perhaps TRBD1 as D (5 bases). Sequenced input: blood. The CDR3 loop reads CASSSTGGTEAFF. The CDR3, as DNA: TGTGCCAGCTCAAGCACCGGGGGAACTGAAGCTTTCTTT.